The source of this T cell receptor (beta chain) is a study of shared clonotypes between healthy human individuals. Using immunoSEQ multiplex PCR, the repertoire was profiled, and TCRdb retains in-frame clones only, with some absent. The table lists 400,000 to 500,000 clones, 70% to 85% of them singletons. The CDR3 is 14 residues long. Germline CDR1 MNHEY, CDR2 SVGAGI. Trimming stripped 2 bases from V and 0 bases from J, with 2 bases between. The rearrangement uses TRBV6-5 and TRBJ2-6; D uncertain. The sequenced material came from PBMCs. This receptor was identified in a woman aged 40 to 49 in good health. Some clones in this sample may be carry-over from other donors' samples. This chain's CDR3 is CASSYDSGANVLTF. CDR3 DNA: TGTGCCAGCAGTTACGACTCTGGGGCCAACGTCCTGACTTTC.